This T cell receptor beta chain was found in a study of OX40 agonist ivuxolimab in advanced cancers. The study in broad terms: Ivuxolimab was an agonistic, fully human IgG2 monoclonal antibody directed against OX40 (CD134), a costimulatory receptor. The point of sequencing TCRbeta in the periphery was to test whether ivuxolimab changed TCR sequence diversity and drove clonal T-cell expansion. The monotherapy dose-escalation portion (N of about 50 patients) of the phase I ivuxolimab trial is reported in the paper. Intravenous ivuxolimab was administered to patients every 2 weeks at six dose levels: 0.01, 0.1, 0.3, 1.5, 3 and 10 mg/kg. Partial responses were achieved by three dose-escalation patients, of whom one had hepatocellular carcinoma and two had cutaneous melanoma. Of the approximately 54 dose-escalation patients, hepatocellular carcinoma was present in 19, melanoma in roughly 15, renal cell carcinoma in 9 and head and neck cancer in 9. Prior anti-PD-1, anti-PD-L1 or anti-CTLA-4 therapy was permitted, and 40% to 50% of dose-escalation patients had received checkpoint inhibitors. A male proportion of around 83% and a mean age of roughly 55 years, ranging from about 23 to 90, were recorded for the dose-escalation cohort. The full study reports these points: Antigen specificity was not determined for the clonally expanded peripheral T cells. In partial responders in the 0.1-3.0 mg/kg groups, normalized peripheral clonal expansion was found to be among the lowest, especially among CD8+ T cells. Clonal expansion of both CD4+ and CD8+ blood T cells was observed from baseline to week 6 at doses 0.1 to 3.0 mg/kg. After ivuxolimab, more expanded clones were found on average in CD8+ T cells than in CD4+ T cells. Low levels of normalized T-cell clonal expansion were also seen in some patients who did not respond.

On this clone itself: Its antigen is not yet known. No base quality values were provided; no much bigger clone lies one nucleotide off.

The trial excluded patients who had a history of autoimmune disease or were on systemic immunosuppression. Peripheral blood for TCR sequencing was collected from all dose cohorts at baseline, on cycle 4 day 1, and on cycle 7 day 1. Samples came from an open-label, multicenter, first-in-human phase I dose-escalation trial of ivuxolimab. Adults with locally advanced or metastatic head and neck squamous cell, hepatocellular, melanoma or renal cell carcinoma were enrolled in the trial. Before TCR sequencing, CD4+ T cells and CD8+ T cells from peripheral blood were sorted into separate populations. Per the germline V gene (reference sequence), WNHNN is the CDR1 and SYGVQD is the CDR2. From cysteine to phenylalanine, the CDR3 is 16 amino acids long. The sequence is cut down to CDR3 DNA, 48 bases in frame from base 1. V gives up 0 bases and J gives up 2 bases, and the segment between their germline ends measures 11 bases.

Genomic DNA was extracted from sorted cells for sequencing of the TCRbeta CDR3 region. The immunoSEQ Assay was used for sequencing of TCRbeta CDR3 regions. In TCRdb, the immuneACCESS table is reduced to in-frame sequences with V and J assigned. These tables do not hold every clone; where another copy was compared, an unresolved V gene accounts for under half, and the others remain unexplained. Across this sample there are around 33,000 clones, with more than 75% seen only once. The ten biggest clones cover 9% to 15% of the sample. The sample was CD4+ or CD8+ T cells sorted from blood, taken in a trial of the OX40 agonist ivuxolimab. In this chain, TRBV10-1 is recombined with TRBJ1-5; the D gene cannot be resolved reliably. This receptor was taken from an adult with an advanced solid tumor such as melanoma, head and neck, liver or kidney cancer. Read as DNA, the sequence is TGCGCCAGCAGTGAGTCGAACCCCCCGGGCAATCAGCCCCAGCATTTT. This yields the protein CASSESNPPGNQPQHF.